The 8 T cell receptor beta chains below were found in one sample sequenced in a study of patients and donors after allogeneic stem cell transplantation. From the RT-PCR reads, TCRdb called clonotypes with MiXCR, one entry per CDR3 protein. This sample has around 240,000 distinct CDR3 sequences, with roughly 14% found just once. The sequencing sample was made of blood, either unsorted or a sorted T cell fraction (not recorded which). Source of these receptors: a human donor who was either an allogeneic HSCT recipient or a stem cell or donor lymphocyte infusion donor (not recorded which). It is not recorded whose cells these are; they may come from a transplant donor.

The V call is TRBV10-3, the J call TRBJ2-3; TRBD1 matches at 9 bases. CDR1 ENHRY and CDR2 SYGVKD come from the germline V gene. V dropped 4 bases and J dropped 6; count of bases not matched to a gene: 11. The CDR3 has 16 amino acids. The CDR3 nucleotides read TGTGCCATCAGTGCCGGACAGGGGATGACTGTGGATACGCAGTATTTT. It translates to CAISAGQGMTVDTQYF.

This clonotype came up many times. This sequence joins TRBV3-1 and TRBJ2-1, with D perhaps TRBD1 (6 bases). V was shortened by 4 bases and J by 10 bases, with 11 bases between the two germline ends. The V gene's germline CDR1 is LGHDT and CDR2 YNNKEL (reference sequence). This CDR3 has 12 residues. CDR3 region: CASSPYGQEQFF. The CDR3 nucleotides read TGTGCCAGCAGCCCCTACGGACAGGAGCAGTTCTTC.

The chain uses TRBV5-1 and TRBJ2-7, with TRBD1 matching over 8 bases. Unmatched junction bases numbered 3, after V lost 4 bases and J lost 3 bases. The germline CDR1 and CDR2 sequences are SGHRS and YFSETQ. The CDR3 is 13 residues long. CDR3 protein: CASSTGQDYEQYF. CDR3 DNA: TGCGCCAGCAGCACGGGACAGGACTACGAGCAGTACTTC.

The CDR3 here is CASSMGQETQYF. The DNA for the CDR3 is TGTGCCAGTAGTATGGGTCAAGAGACCCAGTACTTC. The V gene is TRBV19, the J gene TRBJ2-5, with no clear D. The CDR3 totals 12 residues. Germline CDR1 reads LNHDA; CDR2 reads SQIVND (reference sequence). V lost 3 bases and J 2 bases, leaving 4 bases between the germline ends.

This clonotype was counted ten times or more. The genes are TRBV20-1 and TRBJ2-2, with D perhaps matching TRBD1 (6 bases). Germline V lookup: CDR1 DFQATT, CDR2 SNEGSKA (reference sequence). This CDR3 comprises 14 residues. V lost 7 bases, J lost 5 bases, and 17 bases lay in between. CDR3 DNA sequence: TGCAGTGTCCGGGACACAAGACGGACCGGGGAGCTGTTTTTT. It yields the protein CSVRDTRRTGELFF.

This clonotype was observed at least ten times. The rearrangement links TRBV18 to TRBJ1-5; D gene uncertain. The germline gives CDR1 KGHSH, CDR2 LQKENI. V was trimmed by 4 bases and J by 7 bases, leaving 11 bases between them. CDR3 size: 13 residues. CDR3 residues: CASSLQADQPQHF. CDR3 nucleotide sequence: TGTGCCAGCTCACTCCAAGCGGACCAGCCCCAGCATTTT. Drawing the rest from reference TRBV18 and TRBJ1-5, the complete variable domain is NAGVMQNPRHLVRRRGQEARLRCSPMKGHSHVYWYRQLPEEGLKFMVYLQKENIIDESGMPKERFSAEFPKEGPSILRIQQVVRGDSAAYFCASSLQADQPQHFGDGTRLSIL.

This clonotype appeared once. The J gene is TRBJ1-4, the V gene TRBV11-1; no reliable D call. This CDR3 contains 19 residues. The V and J ends lost 5 bases and 4 bases respectively, with 26 bases between them. CDR1 and CDR2 from the germline V gene are SGHAT and FQDESV (reference sequence). Here the CDR3 reads CASSSDFRAGAGDNEKLFF. Here the CDR3 DNA reads TGTGCCAGCAGCAGTGACTTCCGGGCCGGCGCGGGTGATAATGAAAAACTGTTTTTT.

This clonotype was found a few times. The V gene is TRBV21-1, the J gene TRBJ1-5; TRBD1 is taken as the D call from the table, unchecked against the DNA. TRBV21-1 is an annotated pseudogene. The CDR3 has 13 residues. DNA of the CDR3: TGTGCCAGCAGCTCGACAGGGTGCCAGCCCCAGCATTTT. As protein: CASSSTGCQPQHF.